This T cell receptor beta chain was obtained from a study of blood T cell repertoires in COVID-19. Original data processing: For nucleated cells, counts were estimated from reference gene primer amplification. Profiling relied on immunoSEQ multiplex PCR, and the TCRdb table lists in-frame clones only, not all of them. For V, J and clone size, that table is used; D and trimming come from the DNA. The table shows around 250,000 clones, with 90% occurring only once. Points on this clone: Other DNA sequences from this sample encode an identical CDR3 as well.

Ages ranged from about 18 to 89 years, with residence in around 24 US areas. The V end was cut by 3 bases, the J end by 1 base, with 3 bases between. CDR3 length equals 11 residues. The germline V gene encodes CDR1 GTSNPN and CDR2 SVGIG (reference sequence). This clonotype was sampled from a woman aged 25-40 years with acute COVID-19. The chain couples TRBV30 to TRBJ2-5, with unresolved D. The material sequenced was PBMCs or T cells enriched from blood (not recorded which). The CDR3 nucleotides are TGTGCCTGGAGCCTCCAAGAGACCCAGTACTTC. Residues: CAWSLQETQYF. Based on the CDR3 plus reference TRBV30 and TRBJ2-5, the full variable domain is SQTIHQWPATLVQPVGSPLSLECTVEGTSNPNLYWYRQAAGRGLQLLFYSVGIGQISSEVPQNLSASRPQDRQFILSSKKLLLSDSGFYLCAWSLQETQYFGPGTRLLVL.